This is a list of T cell receptor beta chains from one sample in a study of T cell repertoires in cytomegalovirus infection. TCRdb re-called the reads through MiXCR, storing one row per CDR3 protein. Of roughly 860,000 distinct CDR3 sequences listed, less than 35% are singletons. The antigens these receptors bind are not known. Sequencing was performed on cultured CD8+ T cells from PBMCs, taken from culture after CMV antigen stimulation. The source is a human donor in good health (CMV status not recorded). Some clones in this sample may be carry-over from other donors' samples. Both conserved end residues are part of each CDR3. The D gene is left open where the match is weak. A clone size is listed for some rows: how often the clone was seen (once, few, many), or a class if it is expanded.

TGTGCCAGCAGTGAAGAGTTAGGACAGGGATCCAGGGAGCTGTTTTTT	CASSEELGQGSRELFF	many	16	TRBV6-1	TRBJ2-2	TRBD1
TGTGCCAGCAGCCCTCGCGCCGAGGCCTACAATGAGCAGTTCTTC	CASSPRAEAYNEQFF	few	15	TRBV7-8	TRBJ2-1	NA
TGTGCCAGCAGCTTAGGGGCCTCTCCGGGGGCGCCGGGAGATACGCAGTATTTT	CASSLGASPGAPGDTQYF	once	18	TRBV11-3	TRBJ2-3	NA
TGCGCCAGCAGCCCCTCCCAAATTAACTATGGCTACACCTTC	CASSPSQINYGYTF	NA	14	TRBV5-1	TRBJ1-2	NA
TGTGCCAGCAGTCTTCCCCCCGGCGAGGGGGTTGGCTACACCTTC	CASSLPPGEGVGYTF	NA	15	TRBV7-9	TRBJ1-2	NA
TGTGCCAGCAGCGTATCGACAGGGGTCGCGTCTGGGGCCAACGTCCTGACTTTC	CASSVSTGVASGANVLTF	NA	18	TRBV7-6	TRBJ2-6	TRBD1
TGTGCCAGCAGCCAGGGAGGACCTTCCTCATATAGCAGCAATCAGCCCCAGCATTTT	CASSQGGPSSYSSNQPQHF	NA	19	TRBV3-1	TRBJ1-5	NA
TGTGCCAGCAGTTTATTTGGGGACCCCTACAATGAGCAGTTCTTC	CASSLFGDPYNEQFF	NA	15	TRBV27	TRBJ2-1	NA
TGTGCCAGCAGTCCCTACAAGATTAGCACAGATACGCAGTATTTT	CASSPYKISTDTQYF	NA	15	TRBV27	TRBJ2-3	NA
TGTGCCAGCAGTCCATCGGGGTATCCCTCCAATGAGCAGTTCTTC	CASSPSGYPSNEQFF	NA	15	TRBV27	TRBJ2-1	NA
TGTGCCAGCAGTTACTCGCAGGGGGCCTCCTACGAGCAGTACTTC	CASSYSQGASYEQYF	NA	15	TRBV6-5	TRBJ2-7	TRBD1
TGTGCCAGCAGCCAGAATCCATCTAGGGCTGAAGCTTTCTTT	CASSQNPSRAEAFF	NA	14	TRBV5-4	TRBJ1-1	NA
TGTGCCAGCAGTTCCGGACTTGGGAATGAGCAGTTCTTC	CASSSGLGNEQFF	few	13	TRBV5-5	TRBJ2-1	NA
TGCGCCAGCAGCCAAGATTACCTAGCGGGGGCCTACGAGCAGTACTTC	CASSQDYLAGAYEQYF	few	16	TRBV4-1	TRBJ2-7	TRBD2
TGTGCTAGTGGTCTCGGGGAGCCCACCGGGGAGCTGTTTTTT	CASGLGEPTGELFF	NA	14	TRBV12-5	TRBJ2-2	NA
TGCGTCGGCAGGCGGGATTTGGGGAACAATGAGCAGTTCTTC	CVGRRDLGNNEQFF	NA	14	TRBV5-1	TRBJ2-1	NA
TGTGCCAGCAGCGCCCGACAGGTTGGGGACGAAAAACTGTTTTTT	CASSARQVGDEKLFF	few	15	TRBV7-6	TRBJ1-4	NA
TGTGCCAGCAGCTTAGACCCTGGGACAGGGGCGGATGGCTACACCTTC	CASSLDPGTGADGYTF	NA	16	TRBV7-2	TRBJ1-2	TRBD1
TGTGCCAGCAGACACACCCTAGCGGGGGAAACCGGGGAGCTGTTTTTT	CASRHTLAGETGELFF	once	16	TRBV7-1	TRBJ2-2	TRBD2
TGTGCCATCGTTACGGACCTCTACGAGCAGTACTTC	CAIVTDLYEQYF	NA	12	TRBV10-3	TRBJ2-7	NA
TGTGCCAGCAGCTGGGACAGTGAGCTCCTTAAGGTTGATGGCTACACCTTC	CASSWDSELLKVDGYTF	NA	17	TRBV12-3/TRBV12-4	TRBJ1-2	TRBD1
TGCAGTGCTAGAGTACCAAGGCTACCCTGGGAGACCCAGTACTTC	CSARVPRLPWETQYF	NA	15	TRBV20-1	TRBJ2-5	NA
TGCAGTGCTAGAAATGTGCTAGCGGGGGGGCACCATAGCACAGATACGCAGTATTTT	CSARNVLAGGHHSTDTQYF	NA	19	TRBV20-1	TRBJ2-3	TRBD2
TGTGCCAGCAGCTCCTCGGAAGGACAGCGGGCAGCCCAGTACTTC	CASSSSEGQRAAQYF	few	15	TRBV9	TRBJ2-5	NA
TGCGCCAGCAGCCAAACACAGGCTTATAATTCACCCCTCCACTTT	CASSQTQAYNSPLHF	NA	15	TRBV4-3	TRBJ1-6	NA
TGCGCCAGCAGCCAGGCGAGGAAAAACATTCAGTACTTC	CASSQARKNIQYF	NA	13	TRBV4-1	TRBJ2-4	NA
TGTGCCAGTCAACCTGAAGCAGGGACAGACTATGGCTACACCTTC	CASQPEAGTDYGYTF	NA	15	TRBV12-3/TRBV12-4	TRBJ1-2	TRBD1
TGCGCCAGCAGCCAAGATCTTTCTGCCTACATTGAGCAGTTCTTC	CASSQDLSAYIEQFF	NA	15	TRBV4-3	TRBJ2-1	NA
TGTGCCAGCTACAGCTACGAGCAGTACTTC	CASYSYEQYF	many	10	TRBV6-1	TRBJ2-7	NA
TGTGCCAGCAGTTACCTCAGTGGGGGGGCGCGAACTGAAGCTTTCTTT	CASSYLSGGARTEAFF	NA	16	TRBV6-2/TRBV6-3	TRBJ1-1	NA
TGTGCCATCATGTGGGTTACCGGGGAGCTGTTTTTT	CAIMWVTGELFF	NA	12	TRBV10-3	TRBJ2-2	NA